This T cell receptor beta chain was recorded in a study of blood T cells in healthy people across ages. This clonotype was counted a few times. This CDR3 region has 16 residues. The germline V and J ends were trimmed by 8 bases and 0 bases, with 17 bases remaining between them. Germline V lookup: CDR1 MDHEN, CDR2 SYDVKM. A sample-barcoded 5' primer and a J-beta primer mix were used in a second PCR of roughly 6 to 12 cycles. TCRdb independently ran MiXCR on the 5' RACE reads; one entry per CDR3 protein. In the table there are about 1 million distinct CDR3 sequences, under 30% of which are singletons. The sample also formed part of further work on T cells of mothers and their children.

This TCR came from a girl between 2 and 10 years old in good health. The sample taken for sequencing was blood. The chain uses TRBV28 and TRBJ2-4; D is possibly TRBD2 (6 bases). As DNA, the CDR3 is TGTGCCAGCGGGGAGGCTGCAGACCTAGCCAAAAACATTCAGTACTTC. It specifies CASGEAADLAKNIQYF. Full variable domain (outside the CDR3, taken from reference TRBV28 and TRBJ2-4): DVKVTQSSRYLVKRTGEKVFLECVQDMDHENMFWYRQDPGLGLRLIYFSYDVKMKEKGDIPEGYSVSREKKERFSLILESASTNQTSMYLCASGEAADLAKNIQYFGAGTRLSVL.